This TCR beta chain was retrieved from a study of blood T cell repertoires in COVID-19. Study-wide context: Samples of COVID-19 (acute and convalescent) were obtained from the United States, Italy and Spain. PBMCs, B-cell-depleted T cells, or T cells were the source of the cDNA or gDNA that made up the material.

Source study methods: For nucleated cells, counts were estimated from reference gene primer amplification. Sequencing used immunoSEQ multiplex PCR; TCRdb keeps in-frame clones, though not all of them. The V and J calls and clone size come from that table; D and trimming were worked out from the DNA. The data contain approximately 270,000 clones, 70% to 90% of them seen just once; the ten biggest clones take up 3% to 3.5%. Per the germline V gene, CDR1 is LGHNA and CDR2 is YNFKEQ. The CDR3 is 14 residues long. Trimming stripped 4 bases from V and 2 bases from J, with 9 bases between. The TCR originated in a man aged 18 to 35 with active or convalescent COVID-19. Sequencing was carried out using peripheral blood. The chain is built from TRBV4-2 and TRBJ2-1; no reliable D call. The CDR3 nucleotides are TGTGCCAGCAGCCCCAGACACGCCTACAATGAGCAGTTCTTC. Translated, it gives CASSPRHAYNEQFF.